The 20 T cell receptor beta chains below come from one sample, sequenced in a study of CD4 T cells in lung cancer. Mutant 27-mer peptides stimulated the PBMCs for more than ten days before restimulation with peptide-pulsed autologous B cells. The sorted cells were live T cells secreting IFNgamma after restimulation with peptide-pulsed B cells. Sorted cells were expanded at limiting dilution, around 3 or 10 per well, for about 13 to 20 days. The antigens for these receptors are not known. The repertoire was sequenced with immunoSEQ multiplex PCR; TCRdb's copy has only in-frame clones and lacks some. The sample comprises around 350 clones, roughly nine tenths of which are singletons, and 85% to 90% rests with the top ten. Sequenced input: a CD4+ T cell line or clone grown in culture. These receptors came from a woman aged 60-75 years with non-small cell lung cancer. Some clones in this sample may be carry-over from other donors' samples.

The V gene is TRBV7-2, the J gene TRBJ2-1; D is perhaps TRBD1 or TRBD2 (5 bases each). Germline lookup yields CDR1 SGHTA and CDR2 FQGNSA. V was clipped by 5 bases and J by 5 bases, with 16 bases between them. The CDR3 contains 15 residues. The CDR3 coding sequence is TGTGCCAGCAGCGCCCAAGTTGGGGGAAACAATGAGCAGTTCTTC. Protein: CASSAQVGGNNEQFF.

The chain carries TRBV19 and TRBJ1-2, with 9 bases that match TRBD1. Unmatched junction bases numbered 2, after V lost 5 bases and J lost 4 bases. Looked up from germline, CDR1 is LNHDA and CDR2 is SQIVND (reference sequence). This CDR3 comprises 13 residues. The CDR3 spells CASSSDRGYGYTF. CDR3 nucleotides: TGTGCCAGTAGTTCGGACAGGGGCTATGGCTACACCTTC.

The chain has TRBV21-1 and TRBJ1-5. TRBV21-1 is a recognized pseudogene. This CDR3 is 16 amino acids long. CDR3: CASSKEGEGGDQPQHF. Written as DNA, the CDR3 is TGTGCCAGCAGCAAGGAGGGGGAGGGAGGGGATCAGCCCCAGCATTTT.

The CDR3 protein is CASSFRAGGYTF. CDR3 DNA: TGTGCCAGCAGCTTTCGGGCCGGTGGCTACACCTTC. The chain recombines TRBV5-8 with TRBJ1-2; unclear D gene. The CDR3 runs to 12 residues. CDR1 and CDR2 from the germline V gene are SGHTS and YDEGEE. With 2 bases removed from V and 7 bases from J, the gap between germline ends came to 9 bases.

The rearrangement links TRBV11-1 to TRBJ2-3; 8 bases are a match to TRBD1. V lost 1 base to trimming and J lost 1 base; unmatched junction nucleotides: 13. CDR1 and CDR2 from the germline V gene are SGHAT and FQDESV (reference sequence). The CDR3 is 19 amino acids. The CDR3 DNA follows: TGTGCCAGCAGCTTAGGCGGGCTACGACAGACAGGGGGCACAGATACGCAGTATTTT. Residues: CASSLGGLRQTGGTDTQYF.

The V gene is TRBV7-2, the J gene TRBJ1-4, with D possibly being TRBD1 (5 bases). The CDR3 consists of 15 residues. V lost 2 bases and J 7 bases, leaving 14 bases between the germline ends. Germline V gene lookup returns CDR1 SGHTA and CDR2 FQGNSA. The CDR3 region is CASSLQGQSLEKLFF. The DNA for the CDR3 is TGTGCCAGCAGCTTACAGGGTCAGAGCCTTGAAAAACTGTTTTTT. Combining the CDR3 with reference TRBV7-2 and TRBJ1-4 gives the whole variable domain GAGVSQSPSNKVTEKGKDVELRCDPISGHTALYWYRQSLGQGLEFLIYFQGNSAPDKSGLPSDRFSAERTGGSVSTLTIQRTQQEDSAVYLCASSLQGQSLEKLFFGSGTQLSVL.

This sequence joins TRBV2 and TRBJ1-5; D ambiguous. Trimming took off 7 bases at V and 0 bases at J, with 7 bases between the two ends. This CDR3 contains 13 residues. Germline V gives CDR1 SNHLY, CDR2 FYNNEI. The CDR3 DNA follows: TGTGCCAGCAACGAGATTAGCAATCAGCCCCAGCATTTT. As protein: CASNEISNQPQHF.

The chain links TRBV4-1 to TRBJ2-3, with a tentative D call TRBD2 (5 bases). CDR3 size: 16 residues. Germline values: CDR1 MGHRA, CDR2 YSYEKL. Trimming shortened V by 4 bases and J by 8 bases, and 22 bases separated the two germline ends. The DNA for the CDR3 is TGCGCCAGCAGCCCTGAATGGGATCCCGTCCGGGGTACGCAGTATTTT. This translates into CASSPEWDPVRGTQYF.

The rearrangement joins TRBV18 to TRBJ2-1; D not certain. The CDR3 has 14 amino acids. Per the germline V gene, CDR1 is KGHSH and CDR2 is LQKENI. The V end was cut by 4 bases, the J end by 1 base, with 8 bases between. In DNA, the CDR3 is TGTGCCAGCTCACTGAGGATATCCTACAATGAGCAGTTCTTC. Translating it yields CASSLRISYNEQFF.

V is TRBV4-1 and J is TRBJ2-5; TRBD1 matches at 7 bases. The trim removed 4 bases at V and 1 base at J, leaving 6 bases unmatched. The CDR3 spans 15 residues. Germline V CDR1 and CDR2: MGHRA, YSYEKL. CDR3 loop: CASSPEQGIQETQYF. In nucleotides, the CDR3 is TGCGCCAGCAGCCCCGAACAGGGGATCCAAGAGACCCAGTACTTC.

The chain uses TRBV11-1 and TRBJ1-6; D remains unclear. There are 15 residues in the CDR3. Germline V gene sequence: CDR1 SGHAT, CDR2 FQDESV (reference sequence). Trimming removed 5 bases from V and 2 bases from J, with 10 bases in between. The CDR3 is CASSPDVPYNSPLHF. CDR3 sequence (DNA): TGTGCCAGCAGCCCGGATGTCCCCTATAATTCACCCCTCCACTTT.

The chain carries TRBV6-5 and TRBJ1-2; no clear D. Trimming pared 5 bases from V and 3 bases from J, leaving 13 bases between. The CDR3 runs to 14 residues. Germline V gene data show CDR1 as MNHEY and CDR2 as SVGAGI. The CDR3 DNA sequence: TGTGCCAGCAGTCGCCACCGGACTGACTATGGCTACACCTTC. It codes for CASSRHRTDYGYTF.

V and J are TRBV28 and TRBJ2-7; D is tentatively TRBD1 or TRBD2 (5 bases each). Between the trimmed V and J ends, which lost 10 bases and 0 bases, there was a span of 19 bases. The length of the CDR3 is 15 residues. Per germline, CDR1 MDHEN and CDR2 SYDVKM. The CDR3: CATTQPGTGSYEQYF. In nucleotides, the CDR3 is TGTGCCACCACCCAACCCGGGACGGGCTCCTACGAGCAGTACTTC.

The CDR3 spells CASSLAHRNYGYTF. CDR3 nucleotides: TGTGCCAGCAGCTTAGCGCACAGGAACTATGGCTACACCTTC. This chain connects TRBV7-5 to TRBJ1-2; the table assigns TRBD1, which was not confirmed against the DNA. TRBV7-5 is a pseudogene. The CDR3 runs 14 residues.

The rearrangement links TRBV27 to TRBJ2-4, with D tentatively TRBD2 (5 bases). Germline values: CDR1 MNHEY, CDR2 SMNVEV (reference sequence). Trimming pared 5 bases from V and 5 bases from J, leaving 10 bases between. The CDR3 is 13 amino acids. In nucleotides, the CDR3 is TGTGCCAGCAGTACTAGTAGCCAAAACATTCAGTACTTC. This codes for CASSTSSQNIQYF.

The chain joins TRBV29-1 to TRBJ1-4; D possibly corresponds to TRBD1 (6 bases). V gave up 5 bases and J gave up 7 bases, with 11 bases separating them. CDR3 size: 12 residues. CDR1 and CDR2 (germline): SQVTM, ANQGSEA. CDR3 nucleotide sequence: TGCAGCGTTCGGGGGGCAGGTGAAAAACTGTTTTTT. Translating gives CSVRGAGEKLFF.

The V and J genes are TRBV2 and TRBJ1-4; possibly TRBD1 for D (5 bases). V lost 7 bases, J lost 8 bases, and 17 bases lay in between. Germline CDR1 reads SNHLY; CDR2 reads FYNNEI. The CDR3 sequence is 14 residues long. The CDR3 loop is CASTYRPGGEKLFF. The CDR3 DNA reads TGTGCCAGCACATACCGACCCGGGGGGGAAAAACTGTTTTTT.

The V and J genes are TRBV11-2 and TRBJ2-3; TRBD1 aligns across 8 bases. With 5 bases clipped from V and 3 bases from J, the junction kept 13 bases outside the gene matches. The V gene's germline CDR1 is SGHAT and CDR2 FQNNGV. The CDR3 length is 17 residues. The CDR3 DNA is TGTGCCAGCAGCCCGTGGACAGGGACATCCTTAACAGATACGCAGTATTTT. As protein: CASSPWTGTSLTDTQYF.

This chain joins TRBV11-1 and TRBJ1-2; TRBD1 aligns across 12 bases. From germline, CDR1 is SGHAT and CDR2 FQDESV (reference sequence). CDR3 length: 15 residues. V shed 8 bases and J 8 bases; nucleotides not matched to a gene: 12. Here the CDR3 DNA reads TGTGCCAGCTGTTCGCCGGGACAGGGGGCTCTCGGCTACACCTTC. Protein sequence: CASCSPGQGALGYTF.

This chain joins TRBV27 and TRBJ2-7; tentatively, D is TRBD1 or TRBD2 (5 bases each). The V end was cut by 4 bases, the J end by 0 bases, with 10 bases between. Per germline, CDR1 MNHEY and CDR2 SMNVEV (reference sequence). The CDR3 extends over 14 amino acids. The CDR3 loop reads CASSSRDGSYEQYF. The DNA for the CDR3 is TGTGCCAGCAGTTCCCGGGACGGCTCCTACGAGCAGTACTTC.